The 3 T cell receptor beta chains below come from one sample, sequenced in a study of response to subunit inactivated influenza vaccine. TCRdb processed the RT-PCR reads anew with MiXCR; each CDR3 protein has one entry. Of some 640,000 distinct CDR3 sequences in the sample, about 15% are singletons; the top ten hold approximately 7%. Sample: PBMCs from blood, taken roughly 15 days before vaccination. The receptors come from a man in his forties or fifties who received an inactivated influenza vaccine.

CDR3 region: CASSTGGTVNTEAFF. The CDR3 nucleotides are TGCGCCAGCTCGACAGGGGGGACGGTGAACACTGAAGCTTTCTTT. The chain links TRBV5-1 to TRBJ1-1, with 9 bases lining up with TRBD1. V lost 7 bases, J lost 0 bases, and 7 bases stayed unmatched. Per the germline V gene, CDR1 is SGHRS and CDR2 is YFSETQ. This CDR3 comprises 15 residues.

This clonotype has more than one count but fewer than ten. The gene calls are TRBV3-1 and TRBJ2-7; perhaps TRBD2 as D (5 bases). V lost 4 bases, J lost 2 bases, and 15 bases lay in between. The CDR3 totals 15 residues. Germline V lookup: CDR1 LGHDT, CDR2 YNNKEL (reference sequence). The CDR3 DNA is TGTGCCAGCAGCCGCGCCGGACTCCTTCCCTACGAGCAGTACTTC. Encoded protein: CASSRAGLLPYEQYF.

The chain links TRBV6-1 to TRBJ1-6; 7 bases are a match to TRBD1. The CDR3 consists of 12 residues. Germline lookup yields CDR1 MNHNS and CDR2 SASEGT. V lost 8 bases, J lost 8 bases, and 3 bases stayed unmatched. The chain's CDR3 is CASGTDDSPLHF. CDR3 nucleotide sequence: TGTGCCAGCGGGACAGACGATTCACCCCTCCACTTT.